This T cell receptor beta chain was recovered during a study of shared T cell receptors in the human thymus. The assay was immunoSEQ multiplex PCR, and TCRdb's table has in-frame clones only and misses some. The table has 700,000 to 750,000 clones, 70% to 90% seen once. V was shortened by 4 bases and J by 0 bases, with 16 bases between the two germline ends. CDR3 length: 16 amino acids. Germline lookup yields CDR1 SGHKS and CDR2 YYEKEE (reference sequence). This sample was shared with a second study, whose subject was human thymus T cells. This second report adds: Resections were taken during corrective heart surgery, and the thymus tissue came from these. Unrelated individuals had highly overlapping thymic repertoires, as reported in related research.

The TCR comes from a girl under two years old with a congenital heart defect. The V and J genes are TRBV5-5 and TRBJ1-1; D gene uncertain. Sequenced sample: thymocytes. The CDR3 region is CASSQRLLIMNTEAFF. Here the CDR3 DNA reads TGTGCCAGCAGCCAACGGTTACTAATCATGAACACTGAAGCTTTCTTT.